A selection of T cell receptor beta chains follows, all from one sample in a study of blood T cells in healthy people across ages. TCRdb re-called the 5' RACE reads through MiXCR, storing one row per CDR3 protein. This sample has around 1.5 million distinct CDR3 sequences, with roughly 64% found just once. Sequencing used blood. These receptors came from a young man in good health. Each CDR3 is given with its conserved first and last residue. A D gene is named only where the DNA matches it firmly. Clone size is given for some rows only: seen once, a few or many times, or a class if the clone is expanded.

clone_size	j_call	v_call	d_call	cdr3_nt	cdr3_aa
.	TRBJ2-1	TRBV10-1	.	TGCGCCAGCAGTGAGTCCTTCGCGAGCTCCTACAATGAGCAGTTCTTC	CASSESFASSYNEQFF
.	TRBJ2-5	TRBV4-1	.	TGCGCCAGCAGCCATGGCAAGGACTTAAGACAAGAGACCCAGTACTTC	CASSHGKDLRQETQYF
.	TRBJ2-5	TRBV28	.	TGTGCCAGCCGACTACAAAGAAGGGGCCCGGGGACCCAGTACTTC	CASRLQRRGPGTQYF
.	TRBJ2-1	TRBV20-1	.	TGCAGTGCTAGGGGGGCCCCCTCCTACAATGAGCAGTTCTTC	CSARGAPSYNEQFF
.	TRBJ1-6	TRBV6-5	.	TGTGCAAGCAGTTACTCGTCCAGGGTTAATTCACCCCTCCACTTT	CASSYSSRVNSPLHF
.	TRBJ2-6	TRBV5-5	.	TGTGCCAGCAGCTTGGATAGTTATGTTGTCCCTCCTGGGGCCAACGTCCTGACTTTC	CASSLDSYVVPPGANVLTF
.	TRBJ2-3	TRBV24-1	TRBD2	TGTGCCACCAGTGATCCAGGGACTAGCGGGAGTGCAGAGACGCAGTATTTT	CATSDPGTSGSAETQYF
.	TRBJ1-2	TRBV7-9	.	TGTGCCAGTAAGGGGGGTGACTATGGCTACACCTTC	CASKGGDYGYTF
few	TRBJ2-7	TRBV9	TRBD1	TGTGCCAGCAGCACACGCCCCGGGACAGGGGTGGGCTACGAGCAGTACTTC	CASSTRPGTGVGYEQYF
once	TRBJ2-1	TRBV9	.	TGTGCCAGCATTGATGCGGGGGCGTTCAATGAGCAGTTCTTC	CASIDAGAFNEQFF
.	TRBJ2-3	TRBV24-1	.	TGTGCCACCAGTCCGGGACGGGGTTCAGATACGCAGTATTTT	CATSPGRGSDTQYF
.	TRBJ2-7	TRBV3-1	TRBD2	TGTGCCAGCAGCCAACGGGACTACCCATACGAGCAGTACTTC	CASSQRDYPYEQYF
.	TRBJ1-1	TRBV2	.	TGTGCCAACCCTGACAGGAGGGTGAACACTGAAGCTTTCTTT	CANPDRRVNTEAFF
.	TRBJ2-1	TRBV20-1	.	TGCAGTGCAACTACTGGCTCTTCCTACGAGCAGTTCTTC	CSATTGSSYEQFF
once	TRBJ2-7	TRBV4-3	.	TGCGCCAGCAGCCAAGGGGGCGACGGCTACAATGAGCAGTACTTC	CASSQGGDGYNEQYF
.	TRBJ2-1	TRBV2	.	TGTGCCAGCAGCCGGTTTAGCGAGGGTGAGCAGTTCTTC	CASSRFSEGEQFF
.	TRBJ2-7	TRBV20-1	.	TGCAGTGCCACACTCAACAGGAACGAGCAGTACTTC	CSATLNRNEQYF
.	TRBJ2-3	TRBV6-2/TRBV6-3	.	TGTGCTATAAGACAGTCTAGCACAGATACGCAGTATTTT	CAIRQSSTDTQYF
.	TRBJ2-7	TRBV28	TRBD1	TGTGCCAGCAGTGGGGGACAGTTGGCCTACGAGCAGTACTTC	CASSGGQLAYEQYF
.	TRBJ2-7	TRBV18	TRBD1	TGTGCCAGCTCACCCCTTGGACAGGGGGAATCCGAGCAGTACTTC	CASSPLGQGESEQYF
.	TRBJ2-4	TRBV27	TRBD2	TGTGCCAGCAGTTTCACTGGGACGCGCGGGAGAACCTTCAGGGAGCAGTACTTC	CASSFTGTRGRTFREQYF
.	TRBJ2-1	TRBV20-1	.	TGCAGTGCTAGAGCGTCGCGGGGTGGAGAGTTCTTC	CSARASRGGEFF
.	TRBJ2-6	TRBV5-1	.	TGCGCCAGCAGCTGGAAAACTGGGGCCAACGTCCTGACTTTC	CASSWKTGANVLTF
few	TRBJ2-5	TRBV29-1	TRBD1	TGCAGCGTTCCTGACAGGGGGGATTGGGAGACCCAGTACTTC	CSVPDRGDWETQYF
few	TRBJ2-7	TRBV29-1	.	TGCAGCGTTGAAGAGGGGACCACCTACGAGCAGTACTTC	CSVEEGTTYEQYF
.	TRBJ1-6	TRBV20-1	.	TGCAGTGCTAGGGACCGGGACATAGATAATTCACCCCTCCACTTT	CSARDRDIDNSPLHF
few	TRBJ2-3	TRBV2	TRBD2	TGTGCCAGCAGTGAGGGGACTAGCGGGAGAGCAGATACGCAGTATTTT	CASSEGTSGRADTQYF
.	TRBJ2-5	TRBV6-5	.	TGTGCCAGCAGTTACATACAGCAAGAGACCCAGTACTTC	CASSYIQQETQYF
.	TRBJ1-2	TRBV7-9	.	TGTGCCAGCAGCGCGACAGGAGCGAACTATGGCTACACCTTC	CASSATGANYGYTF
few	TRBJ2-5	TRBV5-1	TRBD1	TGCGCCAGCAGCAACCGGGACAGGCAAGAGACCCAGTACTTC	CASSNRDRQETQYF
.	TRBJ2-2	TRBV27	.	TGTGCCAGCAGTTTTTCCCCAAACATCGCGAACACCGGGGAGCTGTTTTTT	CASSFSPNIANTGELFF
.	TRBJ2-1	TRBV7-2	TRBD1	TGTGCCAGCAGCATACCAGGGGGCGGGCATCCCTACAATGAGCAGTTCTTC	CASSIPGGGHPYNEQFF
few	TRBJ1-2	TRBV10-2	.	TGCGCCAGCAGGTCGGCAGGGGAAAGGGGAGATGGCTACACCTTC	CASRSAGERGDGYTF
.	TRBJ2-1	TRBV6-2/TRBV6-3	.	TGTGCCAACCCGGGGACTCCCTCGGTGAATGAGCAGTTCTTC	CANPGTPSVNEQFF
few	TRBJ2-7	TRBV5-6	TRBD1	TGTGCCAGCAGCCACGAGCAAGGGACAGGGGCCTACGAGCAGTACTTC	CASSHEQGTGAYEQYF
few	TRBJ2-1	TRBV4-1	.	TGCGCCAGCAGCCAAGTAACGCCTGGGGGCCACCAGGATGAGCAGTTCTTC	CASSQVTPGGHQDEQFF
.	TRBJ2-1	TRBV10-2	TRBD2	TGCGCCAGCAGCACAGATAGCGGGATCGTCTCCTACAATGAGCAGTTCTTC	CASSTDSGIVSYNEQFF
.	TRBJ2-7	TRBV7-2	.	TGTGCCAGCAGAGACGGAGGAAGCTCTTACGAGCAGTACTTC	CASRDGGSSYEQYF
.	TRBJ1-1	TRBV5-1	TRBD1	TGCGCCAGCAGCTTAAGGATGGACGGGACAGGGAGGGGGAACACTGAAGCTTTCTTT	CASSLRMDGTGRGNTEAFF
few	TRBJ2-7	TRBV6-2/TRBV6-3	.	TGTGCCAGCAGTTACAGTCCGGGGAACTACGAGCAGTACTTC	CASSYSPGNYEQYF
.	TRBJ1-2	TRBV6-5	.	TGTGCCAGCAGTTACTCGAGTGGACTTAACTATGGCCACACCTTC	CASSYSSGLNYGHTF
once	TRBJ2-5	TRBV20-1	.	TGCAGTGCTAGAGATCGTAGGCCGCCGGATGCGGCCCAGTACTTC	CSARDRRPPDAAQYF
.	TRBJ2-7	TRBV7-9	.	TGTGCCAGCAGCGGCAGTCCGGGGGACCAGTACTTC	CASSGSPGDQYF
.	TRBJ2-3	TRBV14	TRBD2	TGTGCCAGCAGCCAAACTTCAACTAGCGGGGGCACAGATACGCAGTATTTT	CASSQTSTSGGTDTQYF
.	TRBJ2-7	TRBV4-2	.	TGTGCCAGCAGCCAGGAAGGAGACAGGTCCTACGAGCAGTACTTC	CASSQEGDRSYEQYF
.	TRBJ2-1	TRBV7-9	.	TGTGCCAGCAGCTTAGAGGCGGGCCCTTTGAGCTCCTACAATGAGCAGTTCTTC	CASSLEAGPLSSYNEQFF
many	TRBJ2-5	TRBV25-1	TRBD2	TGTGCCAGCAGTGAATACGGGACTAGCACCGAGACCCAGTACTTC	CASSEYGTSTETQYF
.	TRBJ1-5	TRBV27	TRBD1	TGTGCCAGTGGGGGCGGGACAGGGAAAAATCTCGAGCCCCAGCATTTT	CASGGGTGKNLEPQHF
few	TRBJ2-7	TRBV7-2	.	TGTGCCAGCAGCCTCGAGGCGGCTAGGGGCTACGAGCAGTACTTC	CASSLEAARGYEQYF
.	TRBJ2-5	TRBV27	.	TGTGCCAGCAGTTTATCGGGGCTAGCGTCCGAGACCCAGTACTTC	CASSLSGLASETQYF
.	TRBJ2-5	TRBV29-1	TRBD2	TGCAGCGTGCTCCCCACCTCACACGGAGCGGGGAAGACCCAGTACTTC	CSVLPTSHGAGKTQYF
few	TRBJ2-3	TRBV20-1	.	TGCAGTGCTAGTGGGGGGGCTGTCGGCACAGATACGCAGTATTTT	CSASGGAVGTDTQYF
.	TRBJ2-7	TRBV9	TRBD2	TGTGCCAGCAGCGGCACAGCGGGACCCTACGAGCAGTACTTC	CASSGTAGPYEQYF
.	TRBJ2-7	TRBV4-1	TRBD2	TGCGCCAGCAGCCAAGTTGTAGTTGCTAGCGGGATCTCCTACGAGCAGTACTTC	CASSQVVVASGISYEQYF
.	TRBJ1-2	TRBV5-6	.	TGTGCCAGCAGCGTGAATTCGAATGGCTACACCTTC	CASSVNSNGYTF
.	TRBJ2-3	TRBV2	.	TGTGCCAGCAGTGAGATTAGCGGAGGTACAGATACGCAGTATTTT	CASSEISGGTDTQYF
.	TRBJ2-6	TRBV7-9	.	TGTGCCAGCAGTTTCATCGCCCTCTCTGGGGCCAACGTCCTGACTTTC	CASSFIALSGANVLTF
.	TRBJ2-1	TRBV7-6	TRBD2	TGTGCCAGCAGCTTGCGGGAGGGCCTTCATGAGCAGTTCTTC	CASSLREGLHEQFF
few	TRBJ2-7	TRBV3-1	TRBD1	TGTGCCAGCAGCCCCTGGGACAGGGCTAAATACGAGCAGTACTTC	CASSPWDRAKYEQYF